This paragraph covers one TCR beta chain sequence. The antigen is undetermined. The data stem from a study of T cell responses to AZD1222 COVID-19 vaccine. With V trimmed by 5 bases and J by 3 bases, 11 bases remained unmatched. Germline lookup yields CDR1 MDHEN and CDR2 SYDVKM. This CDR3 region has 16 residues. Findings and limits, study-wide: Donors were largely white British and mainly female; clonal diversity was possibly underestimated.

Sequencing used immunoSEQ multiplex PCR; TCRdb keeps in-frame clones, though not all of them. This repertoire shows roughly 260,000 clones, more than 85% found once; its top ten account for about 0.5%. The chain employs TRBV28 and TRBJ2-3; 7 bases fit TRBD2. Sequencing was performed on peripheral blood, taken on day 0 of AZD1222 vaccination. This receptor was obtained from an adult in good health. This chain's CDR3 is CASSDPDGGLTDTQYF. The CDR3 DNA reads TGTGCCAGCAGTGATCCTGACGGGGGGTTGACAGATACGCAGTATTTT.